In this sample, the clone carrying this T cell receptor (beta chain) turned up many times. Antigen specificity is unknown. Likely a read error: the CDR3 ends without its conserved phenylalanine or tryptophan. CD4+CD45RO+CD25- cells were isolated as memory CD4+ T cells. After constant-region reverse-primer amplification, full-length variable regions underwent semi-nested PCR with Nested Universal Primer A. TCRdb itself ran the 5' RACE reads through MiXCR, one entry per CDR3 protein. The sample has 8,000 to 9,500 distinct CDR3 sequences, more than 30% seen once; the top ten hold 6.6%. The CDR3 sequence is 18 residues long. The V gene's germline CDR1 is SGHNT and CDR2 YYREEE (reference sequence). The germline V and J ends were trimmed by 0 bases and 8 bases, with 23 bases remaining between them. Study findings and constraints: Larger-cohort validation covered only one TCR beta V-J rearrangement. Tumor Tregs overlapped most with tumor, then blood, naive CD4+ cells.

The sequence came from a female donor with breast cancer. The sequencing input was tumor-infiltrating memory CD4+ T cells sorted from the breast tumor. As to subset: memory CD4+ T cells, CD4+CD45RO+CD25-. This chain links TRBV5-4 with TRBJ2-2, with D perhaps TRBD1 or TRBD2 (5 bases each). Here the CDR3 reads CASSLAPGLGMMSGELFL. Written as DNA, the CDR3 is TGTGCCAGCAGCTTGGCCCCGGGGCTAGGAATGATGTCGGGGGAGCTGTTTCTT.